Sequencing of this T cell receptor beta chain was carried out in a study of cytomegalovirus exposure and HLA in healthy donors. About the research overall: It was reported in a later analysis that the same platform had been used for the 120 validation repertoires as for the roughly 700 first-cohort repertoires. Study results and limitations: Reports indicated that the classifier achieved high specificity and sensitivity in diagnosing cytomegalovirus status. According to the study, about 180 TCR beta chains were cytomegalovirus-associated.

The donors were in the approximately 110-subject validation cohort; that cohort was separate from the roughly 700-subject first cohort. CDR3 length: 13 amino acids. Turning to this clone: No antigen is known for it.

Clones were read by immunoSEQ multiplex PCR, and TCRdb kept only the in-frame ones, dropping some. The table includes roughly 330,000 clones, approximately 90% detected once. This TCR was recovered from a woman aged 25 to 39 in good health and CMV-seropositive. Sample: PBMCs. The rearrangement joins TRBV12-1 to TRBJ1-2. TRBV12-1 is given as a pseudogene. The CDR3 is CASSPTRKGGYTF. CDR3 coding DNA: TGTGCCAGCAGCCCGACCCGAAAGGGCGGCTACACCTTC.